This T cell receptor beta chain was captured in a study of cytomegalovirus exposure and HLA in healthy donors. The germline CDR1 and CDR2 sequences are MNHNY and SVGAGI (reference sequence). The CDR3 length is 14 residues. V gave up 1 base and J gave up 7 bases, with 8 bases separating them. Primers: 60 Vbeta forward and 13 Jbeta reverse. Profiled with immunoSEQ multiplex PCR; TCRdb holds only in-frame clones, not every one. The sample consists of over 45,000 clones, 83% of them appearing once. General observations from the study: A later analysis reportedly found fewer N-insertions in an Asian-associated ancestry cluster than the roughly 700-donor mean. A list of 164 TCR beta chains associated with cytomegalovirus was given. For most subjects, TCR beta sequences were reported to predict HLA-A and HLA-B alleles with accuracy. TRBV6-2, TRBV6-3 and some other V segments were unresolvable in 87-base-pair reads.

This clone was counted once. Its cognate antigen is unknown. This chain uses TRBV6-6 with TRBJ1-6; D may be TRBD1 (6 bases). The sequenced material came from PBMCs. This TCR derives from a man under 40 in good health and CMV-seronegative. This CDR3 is CASSYYRENSPLHF. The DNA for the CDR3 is TGTGCCAGCAGTTACTACAGGGAAAATTCACCCCTCCACTTT.